This paragraph reports one T cell receptor (beta chain). Which antigen it targets is not known. No base quality values were provided; no much bigger clone lies one nucleotide off. The data were obtained in a study of T cell repertoires in breast cancer (TCRdb year 2016). For context, the study as a whole: Tumors, lymph nodes and peripheral blood lymphocytes from breast cancer patients, as well as peripheral blood from healthy control donors, were profiled. ER+/PR+ status was present in the majority of the roughly 21 patient tumors that were analyzed for shared TCRs. The controls were nine healthy donors whose age range was similar to that of the patients. On average, roughly 500,000 sequences per sample and 7.5 to 10 reads per input cell were obtained by sequencing. The study reasoned that TCRs shared between breast cancer patients would target shared antigens, given breast cancer's low mutational burden and rare common mutations. After being minced and digested with Liberase and DNase, tumors and tumor-involved lymph nodes were passed through 70-um and 40-um filters. Tumor-free lymph nodes were processed without enzymatic digestion, and Ficoll was used to separate blood samples. What the work shows at the level of the full study, not this receptor alone: Emulsion RT-PCR was considered qualitative rather than quantitative, because transcript abundance and primer differences skewed the recovery of clones. About fourfold more TCRs were shared with matched tumor repertoires by tumor-involved sentinel lymph nodes than by tumor-free nodes (around 7.7% versus 2%). Shared TCRs were encoded by various nucleotide sequences, which suggests selection and expansion based on antigen. Genuine antitumor clones may have been missed because singleton TCRs were discarded and only part of each tumor was sampled. Possible tumor specificity was suggested for under 20 TCR pairs that were shared across seven or more patient tumors yet rarely found in control blood. TRBV7 predominated among shared TCRs, which may reflect tumor recognition or a mispriming bias from eight TRBV7 primers.

Inclusive of the bounding cysteine and phenylalanine, the CDR3 is 15 residues long. The kept DNA is CDR3 alone, 45 bases in frame from the first base. V is shortened by 0 bases, J by 5 bases, and the region joining them spans 11 bases. As encoded in the germline V gene, CDR1 is LGHNA while CDR2 is YNFKEQ. Libraries were prepared through emulsion pairing. Unpaired genes were suppressed in a second nested PCR with blocking oligos, after which Illumina adaptors and barcodes were added in a third nested PCR. Each master mix for emulsion RT-PCR held 5,000-250,000 T cells along with C-region, Stepout and V-region primers. Emulsions were generated with the Micellula Emulsion and Purification Kit, and RT-PCR used Qiagen OneStep RT-PCR reagents. Pooled libraries were sequenced with paired-end 2 x 250 reads on an Illumina MiSeq. The paper's processing steps were these. Read pairs were joined in Galaxy and clipped at the engineered overlap into separate alpha and beta files, and reads that were not clipped were discarded. Alpha-beta pairs were assigned with CompleteTCR, a MiTCR-based pipeline that links chains sharing read cluster identifiers using an R script. TCR sequences that were observed only once, representing about 1-3%, were removed as potential sequencing errors. TCRdb trimmed the raw reads at Q25, called clones with MiXCR and kept productive beta chains. For every CDR3 protein sequence, its rows merge into one entry that carries the most common genes and DNA. TCRdb, not the authors, supplied the V and J calls. The sample includes roughly 40,000 distinct CDR3 sequences, with under 60% observed a single time. Of the sample, around 60% falls within the top ten clones.

The study used an expanded emulsion RT-PCR method with primers for all TCR V genes to analyze paired alpha-beta TCRs of CD8+ T cells. CD8+ T cells were isolated with a CD8 positive selection kit and incubated overnight in 9.5 to 10 IU/mL IL-2 before emulsion RT-PCR. Sequenced sample: CD8+ T cells. The rearranged chain carries TRBV4-2 and TRBJ2-1, with the D segment identity uncertain. The receptor was isolated from a pool of human donors with breast cancer or a healthy control (not recorded which). The CDR3 corresponds to CASSQDFSSDNEQFF. The nucleotides read TGTGCCAGCAGCCAAGATTTTTCGTCCGACAATGAGCAGTTCTTC.